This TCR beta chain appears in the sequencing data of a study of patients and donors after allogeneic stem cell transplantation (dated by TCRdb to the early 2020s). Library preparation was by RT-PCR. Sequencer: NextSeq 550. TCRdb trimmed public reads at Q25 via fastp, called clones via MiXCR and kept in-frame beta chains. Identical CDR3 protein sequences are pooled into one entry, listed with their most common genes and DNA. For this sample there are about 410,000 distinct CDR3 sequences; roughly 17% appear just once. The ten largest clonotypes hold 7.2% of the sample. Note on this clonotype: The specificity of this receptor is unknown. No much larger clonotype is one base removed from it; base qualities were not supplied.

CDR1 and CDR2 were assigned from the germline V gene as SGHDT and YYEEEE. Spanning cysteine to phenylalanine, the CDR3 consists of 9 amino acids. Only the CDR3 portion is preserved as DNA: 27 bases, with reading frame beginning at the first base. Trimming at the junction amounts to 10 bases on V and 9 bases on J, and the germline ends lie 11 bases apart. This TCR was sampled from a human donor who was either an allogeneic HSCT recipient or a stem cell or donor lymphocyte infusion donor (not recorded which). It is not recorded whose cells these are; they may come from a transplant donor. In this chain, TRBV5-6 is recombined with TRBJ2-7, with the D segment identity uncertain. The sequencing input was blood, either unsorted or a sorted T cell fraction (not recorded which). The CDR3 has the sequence CAWGVGQYF. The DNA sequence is TGTGCCTGGGGTGTTGGGCAGTACTTC.